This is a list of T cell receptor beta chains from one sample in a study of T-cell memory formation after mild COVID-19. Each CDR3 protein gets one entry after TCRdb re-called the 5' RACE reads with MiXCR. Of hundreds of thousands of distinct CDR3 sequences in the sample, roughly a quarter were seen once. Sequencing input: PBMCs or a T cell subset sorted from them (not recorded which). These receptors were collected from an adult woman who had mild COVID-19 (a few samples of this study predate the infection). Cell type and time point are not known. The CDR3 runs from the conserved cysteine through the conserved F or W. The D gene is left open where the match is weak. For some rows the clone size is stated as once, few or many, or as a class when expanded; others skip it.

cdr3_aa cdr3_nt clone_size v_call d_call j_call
CASTRGPGTNYGYTF TGTGCCAGCACCAGGGGCCCAGGTACGAACTATGGCTACACCTTC few TRBV12-3/TRBV12-4 . TRBJ1-2
CASNPGQPQETQYF TGTGCCAGCAACCCGGGACAGCCCCAAGAGACCCAGTACTTC few TRBV7-9 TRBD1 TRBJ2-5
CASSLASAYEQYF TGTGCCAGCAGCTTAGCCTCTGCCTACGAGCAGTACTTC many TRBV7-9 . TRBJ2-7
CATSDPSGGVSGEQFF TGTGCCACCAGTGATCCTAGCGGGGGCGTTTCAGGGGAGCAGTTCTTC . TRBV24-1 TRBD2 TRBJ2-1
CASSPGGSSTDTQYF TGTGCCAGCAGTCCAGGGGGCTCTAGCACAGATACGCAGTATTTT . TRBV6-2/TRBV6-3 TRBD1 TRBJ2-3
CASSLTPGAVTNEKLFF TGTGCCAGCAGTTTAACCCCAGGGGCGGTAACTAATGAAAAACTGTTTTTT . TRBV12-3/TRBV12-4 . TRBJ1-4
CASSLGVYGQTGTQYF TGTGCCAGCAGCTTAGGTGTTTACGGGCAGACCGGGACTCAGTACTTC . TRBV7-9 . TRBJ2-7
CASRLPGQPVNEQFF TGTGCCAGCAGATTACCGGGACAGCCGGTCAATGAGCAGTTCTTC . TRBV2 TRBD1 TRBJ2-1
CASSYPGGPNYGYTF TGTGCCAGCAGTTACCCAGGGGGGCCTAACTATGGCTACACCTTC . TRBV6-6 TRBD1 TRBJ1-2
CASTRASGMHNEQFF TGTGCCAGCACCCGGGCTAGCGGGATGCACAATGAGCAGTTCTTC few TRBV9 TRBD2 TRBJ2-1